This T cell receptor (delta chain) was identified in a study of Vδ1+ human thymocytes. Looked up from germline, CDR1 is TSWWSYY and CDR2 is QGS. The CDR3 is made up of 17 amino acids. V was clipped by 5 bases and J by 5 bases; unmatched bases: 14. RNA was extracted from the cells and then reverse transcribed. Pooled V-gene forward primers with one constant-region reverse primer generated the CDR3 amplicons by multiplex PCR. TCRdb reran clone calling via CATT on the multiplex PCR reads. Of roughly 55,000 delta-chain clones in the sample, approximately 15% were seen once. Study-level points and caveats: Highly polyclonal TRG and TRD repertoires with Gaussian CDR3 length distributions appeared in thymus.

In this sample, this clone turned up a few times. Its antigen is undetermined. This receptor was obtained from a boy in the first two years of life who had congenital heart surgery. The chain couples TRDV1 to TRDJ1; 10 nucleotides line up with TRDD3. The sequenced material came from Vdelta1+ gamma-delta thymocytes from the thymus. The subset here: FACS-sorted CD3+ TCRalphabeta- TCRVdelta1+ TCRVdelta2- thymocytes. The CDR3 reads CALGPIPYVGDTDKLIF. In DNA, the CDR3 is TGTGCTCTTGGGCCCATTCCTTACGTGGGGGATACAGATAAACTCATCTTT.